This T cell receptor (beta chain) derives from a study of blood T cell repertoires in COVID-19. Study details: Sites across the United States, Italy and Spain contributed samples from acute and convalescent COVID-19.

TCRdb's table, derived via immunoSEQ multiplex PCR, lists solely in-frame clones and lacks some. This table holds about 89,000 clones, more than 70% found once. From germline, CDR1 is SGHNT and CDR2 YYREEE (reference sequence). The CDR3 has 19 amino acids. V dropped 4 bases and J dropped 5; count of bases not matched to a gene: 17. What was sequenced was peripheral blood. This sequence was found in a woman at least 80 years old with acute or convalescent COVID-19. The V call is TRBV5-4, the J call TRBJ1-4; 10 bases match TRBD1. CDR3 loop: CASSGGTGTGAPGNEKLFF. The CDR3 DNA is TGTGCCAGCAGCGGAGGGACCGGGACAGGGGCCCCTGGGAATGAAAAACTGTTTTTT.